The 23 T cell receptor beta chains given below trace back to one sample, sequenced in a study of circulating and synovial CD4+ cells in juvenile arthritis. Measured with immunoSEQ multiplex PCR; TCRdb has only the in-frame clones, and not every one. Among 25,000 to 35,000 clones listed, just over 90% were seen once. Sequencing was performed on CD4+ T cells from blood. The receptor set was obtained from a human donor with juvenile idiopathic arthritis.

In this sample, this clone turned up once. The chain employs TRBV5-1 and TRBJ2-3, with 8 bases lining up with TRBD1. With 4 bases clipped from V and 2 bases from J, the junction kept 6 bases outside the gene matches. Germline values: CDR1 SGHRS, CDR2 YFSETQ. CDR3 length: 15 residues. CDR3 in DNA: TGCGCCAGCAGCGCTACAGGGGGGCCCACAGATACGCAGTATTTT. As protein: CASSATGGPTDTQYF.

The chain links TRBV7-6 to TRBJ1-2, with D possibly TRBD1 on 6 matching bases. Germline lookup yields CDR1 SGHVS and CDR2 FNYEAQ. Trimming took 5 bases from V and 4 from J, leaving 11 bases between them. The CDR3 has 13 amino acids. The CDR3 protein is CASSPTGVYGYTF. The CDR3 DNA is TGTGCCAGCAGCCCGACAGGAGTCTATGGCTACACCTTC.

The sample holds one count of this clone. The chain is built from TRBV9 and TRBJ2-3; the D is unclear. Trimming took off 4 bases at V and 2 bases at J, with 8 bases between the two ends. CDR1 SGDLS and CDR2 YYNGEE come from the germline V gene. This CDR3 is 13 amino acids long. CDR3 nucleotide sequence: TGTGCCAGCAGCACCGACAACACAGATACGCAGTATTTT. Amino acids: CASSTDNTDTQYF.

The genes are TRBV6-1 and TRBJ2-7; D perhaps matches TRBD1 (6 bases). V shed 6 bases and J shed 0 bases, with 9 bases lying between them. The CDR3 runs to 13 residues. CDR1 and CDR2 (germline): MNHNS, SASEGT. This CDR3 reads CASSRDISYEQYF. CDR3 DNA sequence: TGTGCCAGCAGCCGGGACATCTCCTACGAGCAGTACTTC.

The V call is TRBV5-1, the J call TRBJ1-4; D is undetermined. The CDR3 has 13 residues. Germline CDR1 reads SGHRS; CDR2 reads YFSETQ. The V gene lost 0 bases and the J gene lost 5 bases, with 5 bases spanning the gap. The chain's CDR3 is CASSLAGNEKLFF. The CDR3 coding sequence is TGCGCCAGCAGCTTGGCCGGGAATGAAAAACTGTTTTTT.

The chain couples TRBV2 to TRBJ2-2; D remains unclear. Between the trimmed V and J ends, which lost 3 bases and 3 bases, there was a span of 5 bases. Germline CDR1 is SNHLY and CDR2 is FYNNEI. The CDR3 is 13 amino acids. This CDR3 reads CASSDAYTGELFF. The DNA for the CDR3 is TGTGCCAGCAGTGACGCGTACACCGGGGAGCTGTTTTTT.

The rearrangement links TRBV4-1 to TRBJ2-3, with 13 bases fitting TRBD2. Germline V gene lookup returns CDR1 MGHRA and CDR2 YSYEKL. V lost 6 bases, J lost 1 base, and 7 bases stayed unmatched. The CDR3 runs 17 residues. The CDR3 DNA is TGCGCCAGCAGGGGGGGACTAGCGGGAAAAGGCACAGATACGCAGTATTTT. Translating it yields CASRGGLAGKGTDTQYF.

The chain combines TRBV18 with TRBJ1-1; 10 bases are shared with TRBD1. This CDR3 region has 14 residues. Trimming took 3 bases from V and 7 from J; bases not matched to a gene: 5. Germline V gives CDR1 KGHSH, CDR2 LQKENI. DNA for the CDR3: TGTGCCAGCTCACCTGGACAGGGGGGCCTTGAAGCTTTCTTT. Translated: CASSPGQGGLEAFF. The full variable domain, in which reference TRBV18 and TRBJ1-1 provide the parts outside the CDR3, is NAGVMQNPRHLVRRRGQEARLRCSPMKGHSHVYWYRQLPEEGLKFMVYLQKENIIDESGMPKERFSAEFPKEGPSILRIQQVVRGDSAAYFCASSPGQGGLEAFFGQGTRLTVV.

The CDR3 region is CASSGTAKGTEAFF. In nucleotides, the CDR3 is TGTGCCAGCAGTGGGACTGCGAAAGGAACTGAAGCTTTCTTT. The gene calls are TRBV6-1 and TRBJ1-1, with D unresolved. CDR1 is MNHNS and CDR2 is SASEGT in the germline V gene. The CDR3 has 14 residues. V lost 4 bases to trimming and J lost 5 bases, with 14 bases between them.

The CDR3 loop reads CASSLAGAGPNTGELFF. The CDR3 bases are TGCGCCAGCAGCTTGGCCGGGGCGGGACCGAACACCGGGGAGCTGTTTTTT. The chain recombines TRBV5-1 with TRBJ2-2; D might be TRBD2 (6 bases). With 0 bases removed from V and 0 bases from J, the gap between germline ends came to 12 bases. The CDR3 totals 17 residues. Germline V CDR1 and CDR2: SGHRS, YFSETQ.

The chain combines TRBV28 with TRBJ1-2; perhaps TRBD1 as D (5 bases). CDR3 length: 12 residues. Between the trimmed V and J ends, which lost 3 bases and 8 bases, there was a span of 10 bases. Germline V gives CDR1 MDHEN, CDR2 SYDVKM. CDR3 residues: CASSLTAGGYTF. In DNA form, the CDR3 reads TGTGCCAGCAGTTTGACGGCAGGGGGCTACACCTTC.

The CDR3, as DNA: TGTGCCAGCACCGGAATGAACAGGGGATCCTACGAGCAGTACTTC. This translates into CASTGMNRGSYEQYF. The chain joins TRBV28 to TRBJ2-7, with TRBD1 matching over 7 bases. J lost 1 base, V lost 7 bases, and 10 bases had no gene match. The germline gives CDR1 MDHEN, CDR2 SYDVKM. The CDR3 has 15 amino acids.

V and J are TRBV5-1 and TRBJ2-5, with TRBD2 as a possible D gene (6 bases). Per the germline V gene, CDR1 is SGHRS and CDR2 is YFSETQ. The CDR3 is 15 residues long. V was shortened by 0 bases and J by 4 bases, with 13 bases between the two germline ends. In DNA form, the CDR3 reads TGCGCCAGCAGCTTGGGACTAGGTGTGTCAGAGACCCAGTACTTC. It specifies CASSLGLGVSETQYF.

The chain uses TRBV6-1 and TRBJ2-3, with 9 bases identical to TRBD2. The CDR3 has 17 residues. The trim removed 2 bases at V and 4 bases at J, leaving 10 bases unmatched. The V gene's germline CDR1 is MNHNS and CDR2 SASEGT. Here the CDR3 DNA reads TGTGCCAGCAGTGAACCTCGGTTGATAGCGGGAGCAGATACGCAGTATTTT. This gives the protein CASSEPRLIAGADTQYF.

The chain combines TRBV27 with TRBJ1-5; 9 positions agree with TRBD1. This CDR3 has 16 amino acids. V dropped 2 bases and J dropped 2; count of bases not matched to a gene: 4. From germline, CDR1 is MNHEY and CDR2 SMNVEV (reference sequence). The CDR3 nucleotides are TGTGCCAGCAGTTTAAGATGGACAGGGGGCAATCAGCCCCAGCATTTT. It encodes CASSLRWTGGNQPQHF.

V usage is TRBV5-1 and J usage is TRBJ2-7, with 12 bases aligning to TRBD2. Trimming at V came to 4 bases and at J to 3 bases, leaving 2 bases not matched to a gene. CDR1 is SGHRS and CDR2 is YFSETQ in the germline V gene. The CDR3 length is 14 residues. The CDR3 sequence is CASSVTSGSYEQYF. The CDR3 bases are TGCGCCAGCAGCGTGACTAGCGGGAGCTACGAGCAGTACTTC. Complete variable domain (other parts from reference TRBV5-1 and TRBJ2-7): KAGVTQTPRYLIKTRGQQVTLSCSPISGHRSVSWYQQTPGQGLQFLFEYFSETQRNKGNFPGRFSGRQFSNSRSEMNVSTLELGDSALYLCASSVTSGSYEQYFGPGTRLTVT.

The chain uses TRBV4-1 and TRBJ2-1; D possibly corresponds to TRBD2 (6 bases). Germline assignment: CDR1 MGHRA and CDR2 YSYEKL. CDR3 length equals 16 residues. Trimming shortened V by 1 base and J by 5 bases, and 15 bases separated the two germline ends. The CDR3 nucleotides read TGCGCCAGCAGCCAAGGGGACTCCCCCCCTCACAATGAGCAGTTCTTC. It encodes CASSQGDSPPHNEQFF.

The chain carries TRBV2 and TRBJ2-3; 7 positions agree with TRBD2. The CDR3 has 16 residues. Looked up from germline, CDR1 is SNHLY and CDR2 is FYNNEI. The V gene end was trimmed by 2 bases and the J gene end by 1 base; junction bases not matched to a gene: 6. As DNA, the CDR3 is TGTGCCAGCAGTGAACGGGCTAGCGGAGGCACAGATACGCAGTATTTT. This codes for CASSERASGGTDTQYF. The entire variable domain, with the rest obtained from reference TRBV2 and TRBJ2-3, is as follows: EPEVTQTPSHQVTQMGQEVILRCVPISNHLYFYWYRQILGQKVEFLVSFYNNEISEKSEIFDDQFSVERPDGSNFTLKIRSTKLEDSAMYFCASSERASGGTDTQYFGPGTRLTVL.

The CDR3 bases are TGTGCCAGCAGTTTGGGGTGGGGGCCGAGCACCGGGGAGCTGTTTTTT. Translating it yields CASSLGWGPSTGELFF. This chain links TRBV27 with TRBJ2-2; D perhaps matches TRBD1 (6 bases). Trimming cost V 3 bases and J 4 bases, with 15 bases left between them. This CDR3 is built from 16 residues. Germline CDR1 MNHEY, CDR2 SMNVEV (reference sequence).

V and J are TRBV6-5 and TRBJ2-5; 8 bases map to TRBD1. The CDR3 length is 15 residues. CDR1 MNHEY and CDR2 SVGAGI come from the germline V gene. The ends lost 2 bases at V and 2 bases at J; junction bases unmatched: 4. The CDR3 reads CASSYTRQGQETQYF. For the CDR3, the DNA is TGTGCCAGCAGTTACACTCGACAGGGGCAAGAGACCCAGTACTTC.

The rearrangement uses TRBV19 and TRBJ1-5; the D gene is possibly TRBD1 (6 bases). The CDR3 contains 15 residues. Trimming stripped 1 base from V and 9 bases from J, with 16 bases between. Germline V gives CDR1 LNHDA, CDR2 SQIVND (reference sequence). This CDR3 is CASSIGGTPKGPQHF. As DNA, the CDR3 is TGTGCCAGTAGTATAGGGGGGACACCTAAAGGGCCCCAGCATTTT.

The CDR3 DNA sequence: TGTGCCAGCAGCTTGGTAGCTAGCGGTGGAGATACGCAGTATTTT. Translation gives CASSLVASGGDTQYF. This chain joins TRBV5-6 and TRBJ2-3; 7 bases match TRBD2. The CDR3 is 15 amino acids. Germline CDR1 SGHDT, CDR2 YYEEEE. V dropped 0 bases and J dropped 5; count of bases not matched to a gene: 6.

The chain carries TRBV7-2 and TRBJ2-7; 8 bases are a match to TRBD1. Germline V CDR1 and CDR2: SGHTA, FQGNSA. There are 15 residues in the CDR3. V dropped 2 bases and J dropped 2; count of bases not matched to a gene: 5. CDR3 in DNA: TGTGCCAGCAGCTTAAGGTCAGGGGGCCCCTACGAGCAGTACTTC. Translated: CASSLRSGGPYEQYF.